A single sample gave rise to the 25 T cell receptor beta chains below, sequenced in a study of T cell changes during pregnancy in multiple sclerosis. Profiled with immunoSEQ multiplex PCR; TCRdb holds only in-frame clones, not every one. The table has 90,000 to 120,000 clones, approximately 90% seen once. Sample: peripheral blood, taken after pregnancy. These receptors all stem from a female donor with multiple sclerosis, enrolled in a pregnancy study.

The rearrangement uses TRBV12-5 and TRBJ2-3, with 10 bases lining up with TRBD2. The germline V gene encodes CDR1 LGHNT and CDR2 FRNRAP. J gave up 1 base and V 0 bases, and 4 bases lay outside the gene matches. This CDR3 has 17 residues. The CDR3 DNA is TGTGCTAGTGGTTTGGTACTAGCGGGGTCGGGCACAGATACGCAGTATTTT. Translation gives CASGLVLAGSGTDTQYF.

The CDR3: CASSPRGRLEKLFF. The CDR3 DNA reads TGTGCCAGCAGTCCCCGGGGGAGGCTGGAAAAACTGTTTTTT. The chain combines TRBV6-5 with TRBJ1-4; a possible D gene is TRBD1 (5 bases). Germline V gene sequence: CDR1 MNHEY, CDR2 SVGAGI. The CDR3 covers 14 residues. V was cut by 5 bases and J by 8 bases, with 15 bases left in between.

This chain links TRBV5-1 with TRBJ1-1; the D is unclear. Looked up from germline, CDR1 is SGHRS and CDR2 is YFSETQ. V was cut by 5 bases and J by 8 bases, with 10 bases left in between. This CDR3 has 11 amino acids. CDR3 region: CASSSGLEAFF. Written as DNA, the CDR3 is TGCGCCAGCAGTTCGGGTCTCGAAGCTTTCTTT.

The genes are TRBV10-3 and TRBJ2-7, with TRBD2 as a possible D gene (5 bases). The CDR3 covers 13 residues. The germline V gene encodes CDR1 ENHRY and CDR2 SYGVKD. V was trimmed by 11 bases and J by 3 bases, leaving 17 bases between them. The CDR3 DNA sequence: TGTGCCGCAATGGGGTGGGGAGACTACGAGCAGTACTTC. Residues: CAAMGWGDYEQYF.

The chain joins TRBV4-2 to TRBJ1-1; no reliable D call. The CDR3 is made up of 13 amino acids. V dropped 4 bases and J dropped 2 bases, with 8 bases sitting between them. Germline CDR1 reads LGHNA; CDR2 reads YNFKEQ. CDR3 bases: TGTGCCAGCAGCCCCCAATTTAACACTGAAGCTTTCTTT. Translated, it gives CASSPQFNTEAFF.

The chain employs TRBV18 and TRBJ1-6, with 9 bases identical to TRBD1. The CDR3 is 15 residues long. CDR1 KGHSH and CDR2 LQKENI come from the germline V gene. Germline trimming cut 3 bases from V and 8 bases from J; bases unmatched to any gene: 5. The CDR3 loop reads CASSPRTGEDSPLHF. The DNA of the CDR3 is TGTGCCAGCTCACCCAGGACAGGGGAGGATTCACCCCTCCACTTT.

The chain joins TRBV7-9 to TRBJ2-5; D may be TRBD1 (6 bases). The CDR3 is 12 amino acids. The germline V gene encodes CDR1 SEHNR and CDR2 FQNEAQ (reference sequence). Trimming took 5 bases from V and 3 from J, leaving 7 bases between them. DNA of the CDR3: TGTGCCAGCAGCCCAGGGGAAGAGACCCAGTACTTC. This codes for CASSPGEETQYF.

The gene calls are TRBV7-6 and TRBJ2-3; TRBD2 matches at 12 bases. Trimming cost V 4 bases and J 6 bases; bases outside gene matches: 5. The CDR3 length is 15 residues. Germline CDR1 SGHVS, CDR2 FNYEAQ. The CDR3 DNA reads as TGTGCCAGCAGCTCACTAGCGGGGGGTTCGGATACGCAGTATTTT. The encoded protein is CASSSLAGGSDTQYF.

This clone showed up just once. V is TRBV5-6 and J is TRBJ1-1; D remains unclear. The CDR3 runs to 11 residues. Between the trimmed V and J ends, which lost 4 bases and 3 bases, there was a span of 4 bases. CDR1 SGHDT and CDR2 YYEEEE come from the germline V gene. CDR3 DNA sequence: TGTGCCAGCAGCCTTTACACTGAAGCTTTCTTT. Amino acids: CASSLYTEAFF.

The rearrangement joins TRBV4-1 to TRBJ2-7, with TRBD2 as a possible D gene (6 bases). The CDR3 runs 13 residues. CDR1 is MGHRA and CDR2 is YSYEKL in the germline V gene. V was pared by 3 bases and J by 6 bases, with 12 bases between. CDR3 sequence: CASSHGLRSEQYF. The CDR3 region has the DNA TGCGCCAGCAGCCACGGACTAAGGAGCGAGCAGTACTTC.

The J gene is TRBJ2-5, the V gene TRBV9; TRBD2 matches at 8 bases. V dropped 0 bases and J dropped 5; count of bases not matched to a gene: 9. CDR1 and CDR2 (germline): SGDLS, YYNGEE. This CDR3 is built from 16 residues. CDR3: CASSVVPGGGLETQYF. The CDR3 region has the DNA TGTGCCAGCAGCGTAGTTCCTGGCGGGGGGTTGGAGACCCAGTACTTC. The complete variable domain, with remaining parts taken from reference TRBV9 and TRBJ2-5, reads DSGVTQTPKHLITATGQRVTLRCSPRSGDLSVYWYQQSLDQGLQFLIQYYNGEERAKGNILERFSAQQFPDLHSELNLSSLELGDSALYFCASSVVPGGGLETQYFGPGTRLLVL.

The chain uses TRBV27 and TRBJ2-5; 11 nucleotides agree with TRBD2. Losses at the gene ends were 6 bases for V and 5 bases for J; bases not matched to a gene: 8. This CDR3 is 15 amino acids long. Germline CDR1 and CDR2: MNHEY and SMNVEV (reference sequence). The chain's CDR3 is CASSRLAGKGETQYF. Written as DNA, the CDR3 is TGTGCCAGCAGCAGACTAGCGGGGAAAGGGGAGACCCAGTACTTC.

V and J are TRBV7-8 and TRBJ2-3; D is possibly TRBD1 (6 bases). CDR3 size: 13 residues. Germline CDR1 and CDR2: SGHVS and FQNEAQ. The ends were cut back, 5 bases at V and 6 bases at J, with 12 bases in the middle. CDR3 DNA sequence: TGTGCCAGCAGCATGACAGGTCTGGATACGCAGTATTTT. Amino acids: CASSMTGLDTQYF.

The genes are TRBV5-1 and TRBJ2-3, with TRBD2 matching 14 bases. V gave up 4 bases and J gave up 2 bases; unmatched junction bases: 9. The V gene's germline CDR1 is SGHRS and CDR2 YFSETQ. CDR3 length equals 18 residues. This CDR3 reads CASSTGLAGGFSTDTQYF. CDR3 nucleotide sequence: TGCGCCAGCAGCACCGGACTAGCGGGGGGTTTCTCCACAGATACGCAGTATTTT. Supplemented by reference TRBV5-1 and TRBJ2-3, the full variable domain reads KAGVTQTPRYLIKTRGQQVTLSCSPISGHRSVSWYQQTPGQGLQFLFEYFSETQRNKGNFPGRFSGRQFSNSRSEMNVSTLELGDSALYLCASSTGLAGGFSTDTQYFGPGTRLTVL.

This chain connects TRBV6-6 to TRBJ1-3; the match to TRBD1 covers 10 bases. CDR3 length: 16 residues. Germline lookup yields CDR1 MNHNY and CDR2 SVGAGI (reference sequence). Trimming cost V 6 bases and J 1 base; bases outside gene matches: 6. Here the CDR3 reads CASSQTGGASGNTIYF. In DNA form, the CDR3 reads TGTGCCAGCAGCCAGACAGGGGGCGCATCTGGAAACACCATATATTTT.

The sample holds one count of this clone. The chain uses TRBV6-5 and TRBJ2-1, with 7 bases that match TRBD1. V gave up 2 bases and J gave up 10 bases; unmatched junction bases: 2. This CDR3 has 12 residues. Germline V CDR1 and CDR2: MNHEY, SVGAGI. The CDR3, as DNA: TGTGCCAGCAGTTACACGGGACAGGAGCAGTTCTTC. The encoded protein is CASSYTGQEQFF.

The rearrangement joins TRBV6-4 to TRBJ2-2; TRBD2 aligns across 9 bases. The CDR3 has 15 residues. V lost 3 bases, J lost 1 base, and 0 bases stayed unmatched. Germline V gene data show CDR1 as MRHNA and CDR2 as SNTAGT. This chain's CDR3 is CASSDSGGNTGELFF. The CDR3 region has the DNA TGTGCCAGCAGTGATAGCGGGGGGAACACCGGGGAGCTGTTTTTT.

The V call is TRBV2, the J call TRBJ2-2; D not resolved. The germline V gene has CDR1 SNHLY and CDR2 FYNNEI. V shed 4 bases and J shed 0 bases, with 6 bases lying between them. The CDR3 has 14 amino acids. The CDR3 loop reads CASSVQPNTGELFF. As DNA, the CDR3 is TGTGCCAGCAGTGTACAGCCGAACACCGGGGAGCTGTTTTTT.

This chain connects TRBV5-5 to TRBJ2-1; 11 positions match TRBD2. Germline CDR1 and CDR2: SGHKS and YYEKEE (reference sequence). The CDR3 loop spans 20 amino acids. V lost 0 bases and J lost 5; bases outside the gene matches: 16. CDR3 loop: CASSLGDGSRSGLADNEQFF. The CDR3 DNA reads TGTGCCAGCAGCTTGGGCGATGGATCCCGCTCGGGACTAGCGGACAATGAGCAGTTCTTC.

The V call is TRBV7-8, the J call TRBJ2-7; no reliable D call. CDR3 length: 12 residues. V shed 5 bases and J shed 5 bases, with 10 bases lying between them. Germline V CDR1 and CDR2: SGHVS, FQNEAQ. CDR3 nucleotides: TGTGCCAGCAGCCCCAGTTTCAACGAGCAGTACTTC. Translating gives CASSPSFNEQYF.

J is TRBJ1-1 and V is TRBV19; 7 nucleotides match TRBD1. V was pared by 5 bases and J by 3 bases, with 9 bases of the junction left unmatched. The germline V gene has CDR1 LNHDA and CDR2 SQIVND (reference sequence). The CDR3 loop spans 15 amino acids. This CDR3 is CASSPTGVSDTEAFF. The CDR3 DNA is TGTGCCAGTAGTCCTACAGGGGTAAGCGACACTGAAGCTTTCTTT.

The rearrangement joins TRBV6-1 to TRBJ2-1; 9 bases line up with TRBD1. The CDR3 is 16 amino acids. CDR1 is MNHNS, CDR2 SASEGT, per germline. With 2 bases clipped from V and 3 bases from J, the junction kept 5 bases outside the gene matches. The CDR3 is CASSERDRVLYNEQFF. Written as DNA, the CDR3 is TGTGCCAGCAGTGAACGGGACAGGGTCCTCTACAATGAGCAGTTCTTC.

The chain couples TRBV27 to TRBJ2-4, with TRBD2 matching over 9 bases. The CDR3 has 17 amino acids. V gave up 3 bases and J gave up 0 bases; unmatched junction bases: 6. Germline V lookup: CDR1 MNHEY, CDR2 SMNVEV (reference sequence). The CDR3 protein is CASSLFSGGPAKNIQYF. As DNA, the CDR3 is TGTGCCAGCAGTTTGTTCAGCGGGGGGCCAGCCAAAAACATTCAGTACTTC.

This clone appeared once. The gene calls are TRBV6-5 and TRBJ1-1; 7 bases line up with TRBD1. From germline, CDR1 is MNHEY and CDR2 SVGAGI. The CDR3 runs 13 residues. J lost 11 bases, V lost 2 bases, and 8 bases had no gene match. The CDR3, as DNA: TGTGCCAGCAGTTACCTCGAGACAGGGCAGGCTTTCTTT. It codes for CASSYLETGQAFF.

The V gene is TRBV7-2, the J gene TRBJ1-2; 7 nucleotides align to TRBD1. In germline, CDR1 is SGHTA, CDR2 FQGNSA. CDR3 length: 15 amino acids. V trimming: 5 bases; J trimming: 3 bases; junction bases outside the gene matches: 9. This CDR3 reads CASSAGQANYYGYTF. For the CDR3, the DNA is TGTGCCAGCAGCGCAGGACAGGCGAATTACTATGGCTACACCTTC.